What follows is one T cell receptor beta chain and its context. Its antigen remains unidentified. Measured with immunoSEQ multiplex PCR; TCRdb has only the in-frame clones, and not every one. The table lists about 650,000 clones, 95% to 96% of them singletons. Terminally differentiated effector memory CD45RA+ cells were excluded by CCR7 positive selection of CD45RO-negative cells. The data were obtained in a study of shared clonotypes between healthy human individuals. Study as a whole: Each donor's CD8 memory used one plate, CD8 naive two, each CD4 subset three.

Study-wide points: Owing to a small donor count, the genetic and exposure-history diversity represented was limited. Non-shared clonotypes were found to have lower generation probabilities than the clonotypes that were shared by all four of the sorted-subset donors.

Sample: naive CD8+ T cells sorted from blood. This TCR derives from a woman aged 25 to 45 in good health.

The CDR3, as DNA: TGTGCCAGCAGCTTAAGGTGGGGTATGCGGGATCCCTACAATGAGCAGTTCTTC. It specifies CASSLRWGMRDPYNEQFF. The J gene is TRBJ2-1, the V gene TRBV7-7; weak D call: TRBD2 (6 bases). With 2 bases removed from V and 2 bases from J, the gap between germline ends came to 19 bases. This CDR3 spans 18 amino acids. Germline CDR1 SSHAT, CDR2 FNYEAQ (reference sequence).